The next 9 T cell receptor delta chains were all read from a single sample in a study of gammadelta T cells in human blood. TCRdb re-processed the RT-PCR reads via CATT. The sample lists 1,500 to 2,000 delta-chain clones; 6.5% to 7% were seen once. Sequences were obtained from non-Vgamma9Vdelta2 gamma-delta T cells from fetal blood. The receptors originated from a human fetus.

The chain uses TRDV3 and TRDJ2; no reliable D call. With 0 bases removed from V and 4 bases from J, the gap between germline ends came to 6 bases. The CDR3 totals 12 residues. Germline-derived CDR1 and CDR2 are TVYSNPD and GDNSRS (reference sequence). This chain's CDR3 is CAFRDPTAQLFF. CDR3 nucleotide sequence: TGTGCCTTTAGGGATCCGACAGCACAACTCTTCTTT.

This clone is large (0.1 to 1%) within its sample. The chain has TRAV29/DV5 and TRDJ1; 9 bases are a match to TRDD3. The junction had 15 bases not matched to a gene; V was cut back by 5 bases and J by 4 bases. Germline V gene lookup returns CDR1 NSMFDY and CDR2 ISSIKDK. The CDR3 consists of 16 residues. CDR3 residues: CAAKAGGDTRIDKLIF. CDR3 in DNA: TGTGCAGCCAAAGCGGGAGGGGATACGAGGATCGATAAACTCATCTTT. The complete variable domain, with remaining parts taken from reference TRAV29/DV5 and TRDJ1, reads DQQVKQNSPSLSVQEGRISILNCDYTNSMFDYFLWYKKYPAEGPTFLISISSIKDKNEDGRFTVFLNKSAKHLSLHIVPSQPGDSAVYFCAAKAGGDTRIDKLIFGKGTRVTVEP.

By share, this clone ranks as medium-sized. This chain links TRDV2 with TRDJ2; TRDD3 aligns across 13 bases. The CDR3 has 20 amino acids. J gave up 0 bases and V 0 bases, and 9 bases lay outside the gene matches. CDR1 is GEAIGNYY and CDR2 is EKD in the germline V gene. The CDR3 spells CACDTGRTGGYGALTAQLFF. In nucleotides, the CDR3 is TGTGCCTGTGACACCGGCAGGACTGGGGGATACGGCGCTTTGACAGCACAACTCTTCTTT.

This clone was recorded a few times. The protein given by TCRdb reflects a much larger clone and differs at residue 9 from this DNA's translation, likely from a read error; the protein shown is the DNA's translation. This chain joins TRDV1 and TRDJ3, with D possibly TRDD3 on 5 matching bases. This CDR3 has 16 amino acids. CDR1 and CDR2 from the germline V gene are TSWWSYY and QGS. CDR3 in DNA: TGTGCTCTTGGGAAGGGGGGCTCCCGGGACACCCGACAGATGTTTTTC. It encodes CALGKGGSRDTRQMFF.

In its sample, this clone was seen a few times. This chain uses TRDV1 with TRDJ3; the D gene is possibly TRDD3 (6 bases). The germline V gene has CDR1 TSWWSYY and CDR2 QGS. The CDR3 totals 22 residues. The V end lost 0 bases, the J end lost 0 bases, and 21 bases lay between the germline ends. As DNA, the CDR3 is TGTGCTCTTGGGGAACTCCCCTACGGGGGGACTACCAGCTCCTGGGACACCCGACAGATGTTTTTC. This codes for CALGELPYGGTTSSWDTRQMFF.

This clone was counted a few times. Possible read error: a much larger clone is one base away. The chain links TRAV29/DV5 to TRDJ2, with TRDD3 matching over 13 bases. The CDR3 totals 21 residues. CDR1 is NSMFDY, CDR2 ISSIKDK, per germline. The CDR3 loop is CAASEGPYWGIRKDLTAQRFF. The CDR3 DNA reads TGTGCAGCAAGCGAAGGGCCTTACTGGGGGATACGAAAGGATTTGACAGCACAACGCTTCTTT.

As regards this clone: Only one base separates this from a far larger clonotype, so it likely reflects a read error. The V call is TRDV1, the J call TRDJ2, with TRDD3 matching 12 bases. TCRdb lists no J gene, so it was determined here by aligning the DNA to germline. In germline, CDR1 is TSWWSYY, CDR2 QGS. The CDR3 runs 21 residues. V gave up 4 bases and J gave up 8 bases; unmatched junction bases: 23. In DNA form, the CDR3 reads TGTGCTCTTGGGGGTTCCTACCTCTGGGGGATACGCCTGTTAGGTGGGGCACAACTCTTCTTT. Translated, it gives CALGGSYLWGIRLLGGAQLFF.

A remark on this clone: This may be a read error: a much more frequent sequence differs by one nucleotide. The sample has other DNA sequences that encode this CDR3 too. This chain links TRDV1 with TRDJ1, with 12 bases lining up with TRDD3. CDR1 and CDR2 from the germline V gene are TSWWSYY and QGS. The CDR3 sequence is 14 residues long. In nucleotides, the CDR3 is TGTGCGCTTGGGGTCTCTACTGGGGGATACAAACTCATCTTT. It translates to CALGVSTGGYKLIF.

This clone rates as large (0.1 to 1%). Other nucleotide sequences in the sample specify the same CDR3. The chain joins TRDV3 to TRDJ2; 12 nucleotides agree with TRDD3. J gave up 0 bases and V 3 bases, and 2 bases lay outside the gene matches. The germline gives CDR1 TVYSNPD, CDR2 GDNSRS (reference sequence). This CDR3 has 15 residues. CDR3 bases: TGTGCCTTGTACTGGGGGATACCTTTGACAGCACAACTCTTCTTT. It yields the protein CALYWGIPLTAQLFF.